This T cell receptor (beta chain) appears in the sequencing data of a study of a mutant IDH1 vaccine in newly diagnosed glioma. TCRdb's table, derived via immunoSEQ multiplex PCR, lists solely in-frame clones and lacks some. The repertoire has 60,000 to 65,000 clones, roughly four fifths of them found once; the top ten carry roughly 5.3%. This clone was seen only a few times. The antigen is undetermined. The germline V and J ends were trimmed by 6 bases and 4 bases, with 10 bases remaining between them. The CDR3 loop spans 12 amino acids. Germline loops: CDR1 MNHNY, CDR2 SVGAGI (reference sequence). Time point given: week 35, safety follow-up. What each vaccine dose contained was 300 ug of mutant IDH1 20-mer peptide, accompanied by topical imiquimod. Study-wide results and caveats: Changes in top peripheral clonotypes did not appear linked to pseudoprogression.

The specimen comprised PBMCs, sampled from a glioma patient whose treatment included an IDH1 peptide vaccine. This TCR came from a middle-aged man with glioma. V gene TRBV6-6 combines with J gene TRBJ2-7; D uncertain. The CDR3 DNA follows: TGTGCCAGCAGCCCGGGCGTATACGAGCAGTACTTC. Translating gives CASSPGVYEQYF.